This T cell receptor beta chain originates from a study of blood T cell repertoires in COVID-19. The repertoire was sequenced with immunoSEQ multiplex PCR; TCRdb's copy has only in-frame clones and lacks some. Here the sample spans 100,000 or so clones, approximately 90% being singletons. This sequence was found in a man aged 50-59 years with acute or convalescent COVID-19. The sample consisted of peripheral blood.

The CDR3 here is CASGLDTFSASAFF. The CDR3 bases are TGTGCTAGTGGTTTGGATACGTTTAGCGCTTCGGCTTTCTTT. The chain is built from TRBV12-5 and TRBJ1-1, with D unresolved. V lost 1 base, J lost 11 bases, and 17 bases lay in between. The CDR3 sequence is 14 residues long. Germline lookup yields CDR1 LGHNT and CDR2 FRNRAP.